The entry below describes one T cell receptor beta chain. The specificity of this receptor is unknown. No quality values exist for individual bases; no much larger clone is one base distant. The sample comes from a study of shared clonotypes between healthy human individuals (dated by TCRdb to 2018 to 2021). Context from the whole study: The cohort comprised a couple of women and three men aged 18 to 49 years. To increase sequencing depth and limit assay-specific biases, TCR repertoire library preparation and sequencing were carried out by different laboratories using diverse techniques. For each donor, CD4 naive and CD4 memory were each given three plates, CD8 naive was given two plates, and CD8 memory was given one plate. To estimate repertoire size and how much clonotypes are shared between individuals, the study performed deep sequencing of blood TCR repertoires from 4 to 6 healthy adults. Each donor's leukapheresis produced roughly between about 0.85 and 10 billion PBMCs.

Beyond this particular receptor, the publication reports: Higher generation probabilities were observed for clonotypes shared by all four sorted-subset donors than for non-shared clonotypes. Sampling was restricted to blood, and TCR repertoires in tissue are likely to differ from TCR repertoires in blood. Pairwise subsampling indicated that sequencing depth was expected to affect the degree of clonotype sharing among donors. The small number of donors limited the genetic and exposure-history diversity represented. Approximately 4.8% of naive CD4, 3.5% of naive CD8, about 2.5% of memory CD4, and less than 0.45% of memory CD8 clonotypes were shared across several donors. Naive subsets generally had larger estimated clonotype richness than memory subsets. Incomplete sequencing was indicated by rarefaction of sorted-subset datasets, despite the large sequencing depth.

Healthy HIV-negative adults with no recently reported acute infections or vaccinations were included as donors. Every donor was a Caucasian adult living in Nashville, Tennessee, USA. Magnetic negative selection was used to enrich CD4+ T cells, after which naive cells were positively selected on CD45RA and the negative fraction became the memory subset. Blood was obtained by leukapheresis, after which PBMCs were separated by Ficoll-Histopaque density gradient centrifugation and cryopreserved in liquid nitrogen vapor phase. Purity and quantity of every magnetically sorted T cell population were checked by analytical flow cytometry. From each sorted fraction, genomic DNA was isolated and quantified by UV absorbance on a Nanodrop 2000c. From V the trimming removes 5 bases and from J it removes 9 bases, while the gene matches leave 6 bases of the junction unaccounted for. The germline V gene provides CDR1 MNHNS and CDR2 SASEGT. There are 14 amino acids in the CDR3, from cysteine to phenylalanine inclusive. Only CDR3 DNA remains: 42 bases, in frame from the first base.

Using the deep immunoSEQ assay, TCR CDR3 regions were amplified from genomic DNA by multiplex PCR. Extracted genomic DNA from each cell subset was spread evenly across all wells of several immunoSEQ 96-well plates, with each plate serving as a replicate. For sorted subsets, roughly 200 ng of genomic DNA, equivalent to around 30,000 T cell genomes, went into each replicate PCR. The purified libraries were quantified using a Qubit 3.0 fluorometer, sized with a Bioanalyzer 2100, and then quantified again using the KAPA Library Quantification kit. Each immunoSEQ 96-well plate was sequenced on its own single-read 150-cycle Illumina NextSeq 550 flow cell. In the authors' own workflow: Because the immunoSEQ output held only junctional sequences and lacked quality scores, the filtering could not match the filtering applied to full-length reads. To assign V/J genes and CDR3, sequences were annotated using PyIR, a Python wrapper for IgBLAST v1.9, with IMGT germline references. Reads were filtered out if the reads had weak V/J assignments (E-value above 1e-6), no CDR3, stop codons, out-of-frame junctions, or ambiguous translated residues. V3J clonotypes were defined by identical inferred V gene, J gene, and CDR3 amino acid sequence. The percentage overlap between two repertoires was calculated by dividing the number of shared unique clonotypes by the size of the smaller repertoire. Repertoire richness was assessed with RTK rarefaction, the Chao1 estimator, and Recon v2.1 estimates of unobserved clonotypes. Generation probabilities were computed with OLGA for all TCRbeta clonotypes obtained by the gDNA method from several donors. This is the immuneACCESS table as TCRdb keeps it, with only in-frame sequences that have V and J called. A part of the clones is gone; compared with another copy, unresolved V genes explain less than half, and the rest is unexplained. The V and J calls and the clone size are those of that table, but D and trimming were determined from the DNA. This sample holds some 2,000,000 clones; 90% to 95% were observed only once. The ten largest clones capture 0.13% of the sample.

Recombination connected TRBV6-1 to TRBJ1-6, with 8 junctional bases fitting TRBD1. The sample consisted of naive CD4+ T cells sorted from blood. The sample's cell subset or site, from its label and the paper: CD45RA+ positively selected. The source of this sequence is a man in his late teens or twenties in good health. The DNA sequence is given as TGTGCCAGCAGTAAACAGGGGGTAGGTTCACCCCTCCACTTT. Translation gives CASSKQGVGSPLHF.